These 20 T cell receptor beta chains were all obtained from the same sample, sequenced in a study of monozygotic twins with inflammatory bowel disease. TCRdb re-called the 5' RACE reads, yielding one record per CDR3 amino acid sequence without DNA. This listing includes more than 300,000 distinct CDR3 sequences. Sequenced input: blood. The origin of the receptors is a human donor with ulcerative colitis or Crohn's disease, or a healthy co-twin of an affected twin (not recorded which).

The chain has TRBV20-1 and TRBJ2-3; TCRdb's D gene call, TRBD1, goes unchecked for lack of DNA. Germline loops: CDR1 DFQATT, CDR2 SNEGSKA (reference sequence). The CDR3 is 15 residues long. The CDR3 spells CSARVGGPGWSTQYF.

The chain carries TRBV7-2 and TRBJ1-1; TCRdb picks TRBD1, but there is no DNA to check that call. The CDR3 is 14 residues long. Per the germline V gene, CDR1 is SGHTA and CDR2 is FQGNSA. The CDR3 protein is CASSLWALNTEAFF.

The rearrangement uses TRBV6-2 or TRBV6-3 and TRBJ1-5. Germline CDR1 MNHEY, CDR2 SVGEGT. This CDR3 is 12 amino acids long. CDR3 in amino acids: CASSWSNQPQHF.

The chain couples TRBV7-6 to TRBJ1-4. CDR3 size: 16 residues. Germline assignment: CDR1 SGHVS and CDR2 FNYEAQ. This CDR3 reads CASSLALSGFNEKLFF.

V gene TRBV6-5 combines with J gene TRBJ1-1. Germline V gene sequence: CDR1 MNHEY, CDR2 SVGAGI. There are 13 residues in the CDR3. CDR3 in amino acids: CASSESWYTEAFF.

This chain uses TRBV20-1 with TRBJ2-2. CDR3 length equals 12 residues. Germline CDR1 reads DFQATT; CDR2 reads SNEGSKA (reference sequence). The CDR3 sequence is CSARPWAGELFF.

CDR3 amino acids: CASSSWGRETQYF. The chain couples TRBV5-1 to TRBJ2-5; absent DNA, TCRdb's TRBD1 call cannot be checked. This CDR3 contains 13 residues. Per germline, CDR1 SGHRS and CDR2 YFSETQ.

The chain recombines TRBV7-3 with TRBJ2-2; TCRdb's D gene call, TRBD1, goes unchecked for lack of DNA. The germline V gene has CDR1 SGHTA and CDR2 FQGTGA. This CDR3 has 14 residues. Here the CDR3 reads CASRATGETGELFF.

This chain joins TRBV3-1 and TRBJ2-2; TCRdb's D call, TRBD2, is unchecked because there is no DNA. CDR1 LGHDT and CDR2 YNNKEL come from the germline V gene (reference sequence). This CDR3 contains 17 residues. The CDR3 is CASSQRILAGVSGELFF.

This chain connects TRBV12-3 or TRBV12-4 to TRBJ2-5; TCRdb's D call, TRBD2, is unchecked because there is no DNA. This CDR3 has 14 amino acids. CDR3 region: CASNLGLASETQYF.

The chain carries TRBV7-9 and TRBJ2-7. The germline V gene encodes CDR1 SEHNR and CDR2 FQNEAQ (reference sequence). The CDR3 spans 14 residues. The CDR3 spells CASSTPQSAYEQYF. The variable domain in full, with the rest retrieved from reference TRBV7-9 and TRBJ2-7, is DTGVSQNPRHKITKRGQNVTFRCDPISEHNRLYWYRQTLGQGPEFLTYFQNEAQLEKSRLLSDRFSAERPKGSFSTLEIQRTEQGDSAMYLCASSTPQSAYEQYFGPGTRLTVT.

This sequence joins TRBV11-1 and TRBJ2-3; TCRdb returns TRBD1, unconfirmable since there is no DNA. This CDR3 region has 20 residues. Germline loops: CDR1 SGHAT, CDR2 FQDESV (reference sequence). Here the CDR3 reads CASTPPFVARGRTSTDTQYF.

V is TRBV4-3 and J is TRBJ2-2; the D call from TCRdb, TRBD1, cannot be confirmed without DNA. The CDR3 contains 17 residues. Germline values: CDR1 LGHNA, CDR2 YSLEER. Here the CDR3 reads CASSHTAGQGNTGELFF.

V usage is TRBV5-1 and J usage is TRBJ2-3; with no DNA, the TCRdb D assignment of TRBD1 cannot be verified. The germline V gene encodes CDR1 SGHRS and CDR2 YFSETQ. The CDR3 contains 14 residues. This chain's CDR3 is CASSSGQSTDTQYF.

This rearrangement joins TRBV6-5 to TRBJ2-4; TCRdb selects TRBD1, and the lack of DNA leaves this call unchecked. The CDR3 has 14 residues. Looked up from germline, CDR1 is MNHEY and CDR2 is SVGAGI. The CDR3 sequence: CASSFNRYKDIQYF.

This chain connects TRBV3-1 to TRBJ2-7; the D call of TRBD1 rests on TCRdb alone, since no DNA is present to check it. The CDR3 is made up of 15 amino acids. Germline CDR1 and CDR2: LGHDT and YNNKEL (reference sequence). CDR3 protein: CASSQGGALSSEQYF.

V is TRBV7-3 and J is TRBJ2-5. CDR1 and CDR2 from the germline V gene are SGHTA and FQGTGA. The CDR3 loop spans 13 amino acids. The CDR3 protein is CASSRREGETQYF. The complete variable domain, with remaining parts taken from reference TRBV7-3 and TRBJ2-5, reads GAGVSQTPSNKVTEKGKYVELRCDPISGHTALYWYRQSLGQGPEFLIYFQGTGAADDSGLPNDRFFAVRPEGSVSTLKIQRTERGDSAVYLCASSRREGETQYFGPGTRLLVL.

The chain combines TRBV5-1 with TRBJ2-7; the D gene TCRdb calls, TRBD1, cannot be checked with no DNA. This CDR3 contains 21 residues. Germline CDR1 SGHRS, CDR2 YFSETQ. The CDR3 region is CASTRELYPRAASQDYYEQYF.

The rearrangement links TRBV4-1 to TRBJ1-2; absent DNA, TCRdb's TRBD1 call cannot be checked. Germline CDR1 and CDR2: MGHRA and YSYEKL. The CDR3 is 14 residues long. CDR3: CASSQEDSFYGYTF.

The chain is built from TRBV4-2 and TRBJ2-7; the D call from TCRdb, TRBD2, cannot be confirmed without DNA. CDR3 length: 17 residues. CDR1 and CDR2 (germline): LGHNA, YNFKEQ. This chain's CDR3 is CASSQGPGTSGALEQYF.